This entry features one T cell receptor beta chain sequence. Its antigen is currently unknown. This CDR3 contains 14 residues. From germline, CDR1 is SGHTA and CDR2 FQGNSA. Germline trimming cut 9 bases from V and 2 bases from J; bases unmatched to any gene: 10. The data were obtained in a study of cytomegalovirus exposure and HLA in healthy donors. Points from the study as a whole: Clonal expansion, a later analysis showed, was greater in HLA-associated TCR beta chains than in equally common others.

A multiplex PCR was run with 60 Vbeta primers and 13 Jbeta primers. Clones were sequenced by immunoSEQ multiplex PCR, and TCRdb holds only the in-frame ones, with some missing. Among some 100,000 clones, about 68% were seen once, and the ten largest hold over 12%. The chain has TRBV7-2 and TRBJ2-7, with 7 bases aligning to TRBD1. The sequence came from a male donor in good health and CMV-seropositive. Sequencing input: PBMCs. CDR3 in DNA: TGTGCCAGTAAGGGACAGTCCTTCACCTACGAGCAGTACTTC. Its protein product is CASKGQSFTYEQYF.